The 19 T cell receptor beta chains below come from one sample, sequenced in a study of CD8+ T cells in alopecia areata. Sequencing used cDNA as its template, made by extracting RNA and reverse transcribing it. Clones were read by immunoSEQ multiplex PCR, and TCRdb kept only the in-frame ones, dropping some. This sample yields about 120,000 clones, of which approximately 53% are seen a single time; approximately 0.5% belongs to the top ten. Treatment given: oral pan-JAK inhibitor, 5-10 mg twice daily. Sequences were derived from CD4+ T cells sorted from blood, sampled at week 4, from a patient treated with tofacitinib. These TCRs come from a human donor with alopecia areata.

V gene TRBV6-1 combines with J gene TRBJ2-2; D possibly corresponds to TRBD2 (5 bases). Germline V gene sequence: CDR1 MNHNS, CDR2 SASEGT. Trimming left V 5 bases short and J 9 bases short, with 13 bases between. The CDR3 runs 13 residues. CDR3 in DNA: TGTGCCAGCAGTTCCCGGGATTTCCGGGAGCTGTTTTTT. As protein: CASSSRDFRELFF.

The chain couples TRBV30 to TRBJ2-1; D is unclear. The germline V gene has CDR1 GTSNPN and CDR2 SVGIG (reference sequence). V was trimmed by 4 bases and J by 4 bases, leaving 5 bases between them. The CDR3 loop spans 11 amino acids. CDR3 in amino acids: CAWKQYNEQFF. CDR3 bases: TGTGCCTGGAAGCAGTACAATGAGCAGTTCTTC.

The V and J genes are TRBV7-9 and TRBJ2-7, with D possibly being TRBD1 (6 bases). The CDR3 extends over 14 amino acids. From germline, CDR1 is SEHNR and CDR2 FQNEAQ (reference sequence). The germline V and J ends were trimmed by 5 bases and 7 bases, with 18 bases remaining between them. CDR3 sequence (DNA): TGTGCCAGCAGCGGGAGTACAGGGTTTGGAGAGCAGTACTTC. Translating it yields CASSGSTGFGEQYF.

Comments on this clone: The same CDR3 is also encoded by other DNA sequences in this sample. The rearrangement uses TRBV6-1 and TRBJ2-7; D gene ambiguous. Germline CDR1 MNHNS, CDR2 SASEGT. The CDR3 is 12 residues long. Trimming removed 3 bases from V and 6 bases from J, with 9 bases in between. CDR3 protein: CASSDGVGEQYF. In nucleotides, the CDR3 is TGTGCCAGCAGTGATGGGGTAGGCGAGCAGTACTTC.

The rearrangement links TRBV30 to TRBJ2-7, with D perhaps matching TRBD1 (7 bases). The CDR3 covers 14 residues. V was trimmed by 0 bases and J by 3 bases, leaving 12 bases between them. Germline CDR1 GTSNPN, CDR2 SVGIG (reference sequence). The chain's CDR3 is CAWSVAGGNYEQYF. The CDR3 region has the DNA TGTGCCTGGAGTGTGGCAGGGGGGAACTACGAGCAGTACTTC.

The gene calls are TRBV7-9 and TRBJ2-7, with TRBD1 identical over 8 bases. V shed 4 bases and J 4 bases; nucleotides not matched to a gene: 9. CDR3 length: 15 residues. Germline V gene data show CDR1 as SEHNR and CDR2 as FQNEAQ (reference sequence). CDR3 DNA: TGTGCCAGCAGCTCGAGACAGGGGTCTTCTTACGAGCAGTACTTC. Translated, it gives CASSSRQGSSYEQYF.

In its sample, this clone was seen a few times. This sequence joins TRBV5-6 and TRBJ2-1; possibly TRBD2 for D (5 bases). Trimming took off 3 bases at V and 4 bases at J, with 14 bases between the two ends. The V gene's germline CDR1 is SGHDT and CDR2 YYEEEE. This CDR3 has 15 residues. The CDR3 DNA reads TGTGCCAGCAGCTCACTCGCGGGCGCTTACAATGAGCAGTTCTTC. This sequence encodes CASSSLAGAYNEQFF.

The rearrangement links TRBV5-1 to TRBJ2-7; 10 bases are a match to TRBD1. The CDR3 loop spans 15 amino acids. Germline V CDR1 and CDR2: SGHRS, YFSETQ. Trimming took 4 bases from V and 0 from J; bases not matched to a gene: 4. The CDR3: CASSEGQGSSYEQYF. DNA of the CDR3: TGCGCCAGCAGCGAGGGACAGGGGTCCTCCTACGAGCAGTACTTC.

This clone appeared a few times. V is TRBV5-4 and J is TRBJ2-1; 8 bases are shared with TRBD2. The CDR3 length is 14 residues. Trimming removed 3 bases from V and 5 bases from J; junction bases left unmatched: 4. Germline CDR1 and CDR2: SGHNT and YYREEE (reference sequence). The CDR3: CASSSAGANNEQFF. In DNA, the CDR3 is TGTGCCAGCAGCTCAGCGGGGGCCAACAATGAGCAGTTCTTC.

The chain couples TRBV7-6 to TRBJ2-7; D ambiguous. This CDR3 spans 14 amino acids. The V end lost 4 bases, the J end lost 1 base, and 11 bases lay between the germline ends. CDR1 is SGHVS and CDR2 is FNYEAQ in the germline V gene. The CDR3 spells CASSYDTMSYEQYF. The CDR3 region has the DNA TGTGCCAGCAGCTATGACACAATGTCCTACGAGCAGTACTTC.

CDR3 protein: CASSPTGLSYNEQFF. The CDR3 DNA reads as TGTGCCAGCAGCCCTACAGGGCTCTCCTACAATGAGCAGTTCTTC. This sequence joins TRBV5-4 and TRBJ2-1, with D perhaps matching TRBD1 (6 bases). Trimming removed 4 bases at V and 0 bases at J, with 11 bases between. This CDR3 contains 15 residues. The germline CDR1 and CDR2 sequences are SGHNT and YYREEE (reference sequence).

V is TRBV5-1 and J is TRBJ1-1; D not certain. CDR1 SGHRS and CDR2 YFSETQ come from the germline V gene. V was trimmed by 2 bases and J by 0 bases, leaving 11 bases between them. The CDR3 runs 15 residues. The CDR3 nucleotides are TGCGCCAGCAGCTTAAGACGGGTAATGAACACTGAAGCTTTCTTT. Protein product: CASSLRRVMNTEAFF.

The chain recombines TRBV6-1 with TRBJ1-1; 11 bases agree with TRBD1. CDR3 size: 14 residues. Germline CDR1 is MNHNS and CDR2 is SASEGT. J was trimmed by 4 bases and V by 8 bases; bases with no gene match: 6. The CDR3 sequence is CASCWDRGATEAFF. CDR3 in DNA: TGTGCCAGCTGCTGGGACAGGGGGGCCACTGAAGCTTTCTTT.

This chain uses TRBV30 with TRBJ1-1; no firm D call. Trimming took off 4 bases at V and 4 bases at J, with 10 bases between the two ends. Germline V CDR1 and CDR2: GTSNPN, SVGIG (reference sequence). The CDR3 is made up of 12 amino acids. In nucleotides, the CDR3 is TGTGCCTGGAAAAGGTTGGTCACTGAAGCTTTCTTT. It is translated as CAWKRLVTEAFF.

V is TRBV4-1 and J is TRBJ2-5, with 8 bases fitting TRBD2. V lost 6 bases, J lost 1 base, and 10 bases stayed unmatched. Germline CDR1 MGHRA, CDR2 YSYEKL. The CDR3 is 16 amino acids. The CDR3 DNA is TGCGCCAGCAGGGCCCAGCGGGGGAAAATCCAAGAGACCCAGTACTTC. Protein sequence: CASRAQRGKIQETQYF.

This clone showed up just a few times. V usage is TRBV7-2 and J usage is TRBJ2-3, with D unresolved. V lost 4 bases to trimming and J lost 0 bases, with 11 bases between them. This CDR3 region has 15 residues. The germline CDR1 and CDR2 sequences are SGHTA and FQGNSA. The CDR3 region has the DNA TGTGCCAGCAGCTATTGGACGGCTAGCACAGATACGCAGTATTTT. Translated: CASSYWTASTDTQYF.

The chain joins TRBV5-1 to TRBJ1-1; 7 bases align to TRBD1. The V gene end was trimmed by 4 bases and the J gene end by 11 bases; junction bases not matched to a gene: 8. The CDR3 covers 12 residues. Germline CDR1 reads SGHRS; CDR2 reads YFSETQ. The CDR3, as DNA: TGCGCCAGCAGCCCGGGACAGACCGATGCTTTCTTT. It yields the protein CASSPGQTDAFF.

As regards this clone: The same CDR3 can be traced to other DNA sequences in this sample. The V call is TRBV29-1, the J call TRBJ2-7, with D unclear. Germline lookup yields CDR1 SQVTM and CDR2 ANQGSEA. CDR3 size: 11 residues. Trimming removed 4 bases at V and 2 bases at J, with 6 bases between. The CDR3 protein is CSVGQTYEQYF. Here the CDR3 DNA reads TGCAGCGTTGGACAAACCTACGAGCAGTACTTC.

V usage is TRBV30 and J usage is TRBJ2-2; D assignment may be TRBD1 or TRBD2 (5 bases each). The germline CDR1 and CDR2 sequences are GTSNPN and SVGIG (reference sequence). V was shortened by 2 bases and J by 6 bases, with 13 bases between the two germline ends. This CDR3 region has 14 residues. Written as DNA, the CDR3 is TGTGCCTGGAGTCAGGAGGTGGGGGCCGGGGAGCTGTTTTTT. This translates into CAWSQEVGAGELFF.